This T cell receptor (beta chain) comes out of a study of blood T cell repertoires in COVID-19. Overall study: For recovered donors of Cohort 3, there were two negative PCRs, clearance, or symptom resolution. Sites in the United States, Italy and Spain provided acute and convalescent COVID-19 samples.

CDR3 size: 15 residues. In the source study's methods: From reference gene primer amplification, estimates of nucleated cell counts were derived. The data were produced by immunoSEQ multiplex PCR, yet TCRdb's version contains in-frame clones alone and is incomplete. The DNA gave D and trimming, while V, J and clone size come from that table. The sample lists 200,000 to 250,000 clones; roughly 91% were seen once. This receptor was obtained from a man aged 30 to 45 in a cohort exposed to, infected with or recovered from COVID-19 (not recorded which). The sequencing input was PBMCs or T cells enriched from blood (not recorded which). The chain has TRBV21-1 and TRBJ2-3; TRBD2 is taken as the D call from the table, unchecked against the DNA. TRBV21-1 is tagged as a pseudogene. The chain's CDR3 is CASSKASGSTDTQYF. CDR3 DNA sequence: TGTGCCAGCAGCAAAGCTAGCGGGAGCACAGATACGCAGTATTTT.